This passage covers 10 T cell receptor beta chains from one sample sequenced in a study of cytomegalovirus exposure and HLA in healthy donors. 13 Jbeta primers and 60 Vbeta primers were used for the PCR. TCRdb's table, derived via immunoSEQ multiplex PCR, lists solely in-frame clones and lacks some. This sample has 150,000 to 200,000 clones; about 70% occur once, and the top ten carry about 9.4%. Material for sequencing was PBMCs. The source is a man aged 25 to 40 in good health and CMV-seropositive.

The chain employs TRBV5-4 and TRBJ1-1, with a weak D call TRBD1 (6 bases). Per the germline V gene, CDR1 is SGHNT and CDR2 is YYREEE (reference sequence). V lost 0 bases and J 5 bases, leaving 11 bases between the germline ends. The CDR3 is 14 amino acids. The CDR3 region is CASSLERGRTEAFF. The CDR3, as DNA: TGTGCCAGCAGCTTGGAGAGGGGGAGAACTGAAGCTTTCTTT.

In its sample, this clone was seen a few times. V and J are TRBV6-6 and TRBJ2-3, with D hard to call. This CDR3 is 14 amino acids long. With 0 bases removed from V and 3 bases from J, the gap between germline ends came to 7 bases. Germline values: CDR1 MNHNY, CDR2 SVGAGI (reference sequence). This CDR3 is CASSYSTGTDTQYF. CDR3 sequence (DNA): TGTGCCAGCAGTTACTCGACCGGGACAGATACGCAGTATTTT.

J is TRBJ1-1 and V is TRBV5-1; D not resolved. The germline V and J ends were trimmed by 4 bases and 2 bases, with 12 bases remaining between them. CDR1 and CDR2 (germline): SGHRS, YFSETQ. There are 14 residues in the CDR3. The DNA of the CDR3 is TGCGCCAGCAGCCAACAGAGCCTCAACACTGAAGCTTTCTTT. Amino acids: CASSQQSLNTEAFF.

The chain joins TRBV27 to TRBJ2-1; 9 bases align to TRBD2. Germline trimming cut 8 bases from V and 4 bases from J; bases unmatched to any gene: 15. CDR1 is MNHEY, CDR2 SMNVEV, per germline (reference sequence). This CDR3 region has 17 residues. CDR3: CASCGRAREISYNEQFF. The CDR3 bases are TGTGCCAGCTGCGGGAGGGCCAGGGAAATTAGTTACAATGAGCAGTTCTTC.

This chain joins TRBV4-2 and TRBJ2-2; 7 bases fit TRBD1. The CDR3 extends over 16 amino acids. From germline, CDR1 is LGHNA and CDR2 YNFKEQ. The trim removed 2 bases at V and 2 bases at J, leaving 5 bases unmatched. The DNA of the CDR3 is TGTGCCAGCAGCCAACTGGGGACAGCTAACACCGGGGAGCTGTTTTTT. Translation: CASSQLGTANTGELFF.

The genes are TRBV9 and TRBJ2-1, with 11 bases fitting TRBD2. The CDR3 runs 16 residues. Trimming cost V 4 bases and J 8 bases; bases outside gene matches: 11. Looked up from germline, CDR1 is SGDLS and CDR2 is YYNGEE. The CDR3 nucleotides read TGTGCCAGCAGCTACCCGCTAGCGGGAGGTTCGGATGAGCAGTTCTTC. It yields the protein CASSYPLAGGSDEQFF.

The V call is TRBV6-5, the J call TRBJ2-7; tentative D call: TRBD1 (6 bases). The CDR3 totals 14 residues. Germline loops: CDR1 MNHEY, CDR2 SVGAGI. Trimming removed 0 bases from V and 3 bases from J, with 9 bases in between. As DNA, the CDR3 is TGTGCCAGCAGTTACTCTATAGGGGGCTACGAGCAGTACTTC. This codes for CASSYSIGGYEQYF.

The chain carries TRBV5-4 and TRBJ2-1; 10 bases align to TRBD2. The CDR3 is made up of 16 amino acids. The J segment lost 8 bases and the V segment lost 4 bases, leaving 12 bases of the junction unmatched. Germline loops: CDR1 SGHNT, CDR2 YYREEE (reference sequence). CDR3 in DNA: TGTGCCAGCAGCCCCGGTGCTAGCGGGAGTAGATATGAGCAGTTCTTC. It encodes CASSPGASGSRYEQFF.

The chain recombines TRBV30 with TRBJ1-1, with D unclear. CDR3 length: 11 residues. Deletions cut 0 bases from V and 7 bases from J, with 6 bases between. CDR1 is GTSNPN and CDR2 is SVGIG in the germline V gene (reference sequence). CDR3 protein: CAWSVQIEAFF. The CDR3 nucleotides are TGTGCCTGGAGTGTACAGATTGAAGCTTTCTTT.

In the case of this clone: The same CDR3 is also encoded by other DNA sequences in this sample. This chain uses TRBV12-5 with TRBJ2-5, with a possible D match to TRBD1 (6 bases). Per germline, CDR1 LGHNT and CDR2 FRNRAP. This CDR3 spans 18 amino acids. V lost 6 bases to trimming and J lost 6 bases, with 29 bases between them. The CDR3 sequence: CASGPLNRVPCSDQTQYF. CDR3 coding DNA: TGTGCTAGTGGCCCGCTTAACAGGGTTCCTTGTTCCGATCAGACCCAGTACTTC.